This TCR beta chain was sequenced during a study of STAT3 mutations in large granular lymphocyte leukemia. About the research overall: Roughly half of the longitudinally sequenced T-LGLL patients carried detectable canonical activating STAT3 mutations.

CDR1 is SGHRS, CDR2 YFSETQ, per germline. V was shortened by 4 bases and J by 4 bases, with 12 bases between the two germline ends. The CDR3 runs to 14 residues. Profiled with immunoSEQ multiplex PCR; TCRdb holds only in-frame clones, not every one. The repertoire holds about 10,000 clones, with roughly 54% as singletons. Study results and limitations: At least one immunodominant TCR beta clonotype appeared in every T-cell large granular lymphocyte leukemia patient. Clonal expansion was inferred from samples taken at other timepoints. TCR clonotype switching after therapy occurred in about 30% of the 18 patients. Some patients had dominant TCR clones larger than their STAT3 mutant burden.

Details on this clone: Its antigen is currently unknown.

Material: peripheral blood mononuclear cells. The receptor's source is a boy aged 5-17 years with T-cell large granular lymphocyte leukemia. Some clones in this sample may be carry-over from other donors' samples. J is TRBJ2-1 and V is TRBV5-1, with D possibly being TRBD2 (7 bases). CDR3 coding DNA: TGCGCCAGCAGCGGCGGGGGCTGGTACAATGAGCAGTTCTTC. This translates into CASSGGGWYNEQFF.